The source of this T cell receptor beta chain is a study of blood T cell repertoires in COVID-19. Turning to the study itself: COVID-19 samples, acute and convalescent, were from the United States, Italy and Spain. T cells, B-cell-depleted T cells, or PBMCs supplied cDNA or gDNA.

The CDR3 is 16 residues long. With V trimmed by 2 bases and J by 3 bases, 5 bases remained unmatched. Germline V lookup: CDR1 WNHNN, CDR2 SYGVQD (reference sequence). Authors' analysis steps: Amplification from reference gene primers served as the basis for estimated nucleated cell counts. The assay was immunoSEQ multiplex PCR, and TCRdb's table has in-frame clones only and misses some. The V and J calls and clone size come from that table; D and trimming were worked out from the DNA. The repertoire holds hundreds of thousands of clones, with about 90% as singletons. Ages ranged from roughly 18 to 100 years, with residence in more than 20 US areas.

The V and J genes are TRBV10-1 and TRBJ2-1; 9 bases are shared with TRBD1. The sequence was obtained from a woman aged 30 to 39 who had recovered from COVID-19. The sequenced sample consisted of PBMCs or T cells enriched from blood (not recorded which). CDR3 nucleotide sequence: TGCGCCAGCAGTGAGGTGGGGACAGGGAACTACAATGAGCAGTTCTTC. It specifies CASSEVGTGNYNEQFF.